Listed below are T cell receptor beta chains from one sample, sequenced in a study of shared T cell receptors in the human thymus. Libraries were prepared by immunoSEQ multiplex PCR; TCRdb keeps only in-frame clonotypes and omits some of them. The sample contains hundreds of thousands of clones, roughly 90% of which appear only once. The data also belong to a second study, concerning human thymus T cells.

Sequenced material: thymocytes. The receptors derive from a boy under two years old with a congenital heart defect. Each CDR3 is given without its conserved first and last residue. The size field is filled for only some rows; it gives once, few, many or a size class.

j_gene: TRBJ2-7
v_gene: TRBV28
len: 12
abundance: few
CDR3aa: ASSLEGRSYEQY

j_gene: TRBJ2-7
v_gene: TRBV4-1
len: 17
abundance: -
CDR3aa: ASSQELALAGRQPYEQY

j_gene: TRBJ1-3
v_gene: TRBV28
len: 12
abundance: -
CDR3aa: ASRGQDSGNTIY

j_gene: TRBJ2-1
v_gene: TRBV4-3
len: 15
abundance: -
CDR3aa: ASSQVPSLASYNEQF

j_gene: TRBJ2-5
v_gene: TRBV25-1
len: 10
abundance: -
CDR3aa: ASSPYQETQY

j_gene: TRBJ2-7
v_gene: TRBV4-3
len: 12
abundance: -
CDR3aa: ASSPGQGTYEQY

j_gene: TRBJ2-7
v_gene: TRBV15
len: 13
abundance: -
CDR3aa: ATSRGRPDPYEQY

j_gene: TRBJ1-2
v_gene: TRBV5-1
len: 11
abundance: -
CDR3aa: ASSVTGLYGYT

j_gene: TRBJ1-5
v_gene: TRBV6-5
len: 13
abundance: -
CDR3aa: ASRPGPRGNQPQH

j_gene: TRBJ2-1
v_gene: TRBV7-2
len: 13
abundance: once
CDR3aa: ASSPLAGPGNEQF

j_gene: TRBJ2-1
v_gene: TRBV19
len: 14
abundance: -
CDR3aa: ASSCALAGPYNEQF

j_gene: TRBJ2-7
v_gene: TRBV7-2
len: 12
abundance: -
CDR3aa: ASSQGRAHYEQY

j_gene: TRBJ1-3
v_gene: TRBV4-3
len: 12
abundance: -
CDR3aa: ASSSQGSGNTIY

j_gene: TRBJ2-7
v_gene: TRBV4-1
len: 14
abundance: -
CDR3aa: ASSQVGTSVQYEQY

j_gene: TRBJ2-6
v_gene: TRBV27
len: 14
abundance: -
CDR3aa: ASRLSGQPGANVLT

j_gene: TRBJ2-7
v_gene: TRBV5-1
len: 12
abundance: -
CDR3aa: ASSLQGTHYEQY

j_gene: TRBJ2-3
v_gene: TRBV28
len: 13
abundance: -
CDR3aa: ASSGGLAGQNTQY

j_gene: TRBJ2-3
v_gene: TRBV27
len: 10
abundance: few
CDR3aa: ASSPSTDTQY

j_gene: TRBJ1-5
v_gene: TRBV10-3
len: 12
abundance: -
CDR3aa: AISEAEGNQPQH

j_gene: TRBJ2-1
v_gene: TRBV5-6
len: 13
abundance: -
CDR3aa: ASSWGTGGQGEQF

j_gene: TRBJ1-3
v_gene: TRBV25-1
len: 16
abundance: -
CDR3aa: ASSAGGTGSLSGNTIY

j_gene: TRBJ1-4
v_gene: TRBV2
len: 13
abundance: -
CDR3aa: ASSESRHTGEKLF

j_gene: TRBJ2-7
v_gene: TRBV6-6
len: 13
abundance: -
CDR3aa: ASSYRDRGQYEQY

j_gene: TRBJ2-1
v_gene: TRBV25-1
len: 11
abundance: few
CDR3aa: ASRGRGGNEQF

j_gene: TRBJ1-2
v_gene: TRBV28
len: 12
abundance: -
CDR3aa: ASSLDSVQYGYT

j_gene: TRBJ2-7
v_gene: TRBV15
len: 13
abundance: -
CDR3aa: AASRGGDIAYEQY

j_gene: TRBJ2-3
v_gene: TRBV25-1
len: 13
abundance: once
CDR3aa: ASSESDRGTDTQY

j_gene: TRBJ2-3
v_gene: TRBV9
len: 12
abundance: -
CDR3aa: ASSPSGKVDTQY

j_gene: TRBJ1-1
v_gene: TRBV7-2
len: 15
abundance: -
CDR3aa: ASSPRVFWRKNTEAF